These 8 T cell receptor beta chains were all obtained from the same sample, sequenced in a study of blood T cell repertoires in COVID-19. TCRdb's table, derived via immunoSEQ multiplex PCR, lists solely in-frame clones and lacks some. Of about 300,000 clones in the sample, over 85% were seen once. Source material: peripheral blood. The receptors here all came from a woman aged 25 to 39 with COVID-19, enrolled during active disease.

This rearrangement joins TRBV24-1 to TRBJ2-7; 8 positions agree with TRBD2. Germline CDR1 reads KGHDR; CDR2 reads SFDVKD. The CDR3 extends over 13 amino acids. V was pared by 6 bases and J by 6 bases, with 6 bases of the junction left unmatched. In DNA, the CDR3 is TGTGCCACCAGTCGGGGGGGCGCGGGCGAGCAGTACTTC. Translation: CATSRGGAGEQYF.

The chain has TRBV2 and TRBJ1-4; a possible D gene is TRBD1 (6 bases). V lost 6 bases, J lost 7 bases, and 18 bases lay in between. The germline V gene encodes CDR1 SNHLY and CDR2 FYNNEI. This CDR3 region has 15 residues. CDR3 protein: CASRQGSALGEKLFF. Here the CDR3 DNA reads TGTGCCAGCAGGCAGGGGTCTGCTCTGGGTGAAAAACTGTTTTTT.

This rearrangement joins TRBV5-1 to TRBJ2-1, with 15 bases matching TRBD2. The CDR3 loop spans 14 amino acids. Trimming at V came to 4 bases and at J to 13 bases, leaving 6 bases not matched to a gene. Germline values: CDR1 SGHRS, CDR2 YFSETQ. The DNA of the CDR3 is TGCGCCAGCAGCCGGACTAGCGGGGGGGTGACCCAGTTCTTC. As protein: CASSRTSGGVTQFF.

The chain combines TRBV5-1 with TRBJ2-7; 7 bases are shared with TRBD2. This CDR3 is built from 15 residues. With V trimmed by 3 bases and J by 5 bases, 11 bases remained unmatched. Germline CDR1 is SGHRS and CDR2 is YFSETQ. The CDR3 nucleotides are TGCGCCAGCAGCTGGAGGGAGGGCGCGTTACACGAGCAGTACGTC. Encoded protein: CASSWREGALHEQYV.

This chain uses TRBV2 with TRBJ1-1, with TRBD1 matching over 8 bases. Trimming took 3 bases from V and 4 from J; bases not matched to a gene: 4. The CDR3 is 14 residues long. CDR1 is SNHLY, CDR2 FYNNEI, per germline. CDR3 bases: TGTGCCAGCAGTGAGCAGACAGGGGTCACTGAAGCTTTCTTT. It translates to CASSEQTGVTEAFF. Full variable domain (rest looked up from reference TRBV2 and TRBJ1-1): EPEVTQTPSHQVTQMGQEVILRCVPISNHLYFYWYRQILGQKVEFLVSFYNNEISEKSEIFDDQFSVERPDGSNFTLKIRSTKLEDSAMYFCASSEQTGVTEAFFGQGTRLTVV.

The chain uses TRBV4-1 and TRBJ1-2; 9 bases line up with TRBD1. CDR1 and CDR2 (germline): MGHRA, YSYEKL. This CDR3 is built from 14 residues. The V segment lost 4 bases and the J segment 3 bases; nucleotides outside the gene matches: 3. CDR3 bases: TGCGCCAGCAGCCCGAGGACAGGGGACTATGGCTACACCTTC. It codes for CASSPRTGDYGYTF.

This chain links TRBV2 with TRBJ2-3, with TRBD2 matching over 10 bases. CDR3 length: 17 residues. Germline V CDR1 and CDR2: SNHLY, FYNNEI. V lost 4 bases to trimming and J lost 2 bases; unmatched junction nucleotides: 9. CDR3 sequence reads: CASSASLAGVNTDTQYF. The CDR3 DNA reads TGTGCCAGCAGTGCCTCCCTAGCGGGGGTGAACACAGATACGCAGTATTTT.

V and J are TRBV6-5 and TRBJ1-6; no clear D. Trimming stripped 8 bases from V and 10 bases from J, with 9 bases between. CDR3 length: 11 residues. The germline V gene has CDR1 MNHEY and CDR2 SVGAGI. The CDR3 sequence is CASGRESPLHF. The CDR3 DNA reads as TGTGCCAGCGGTAGAGAGTCACCCCTCCACTTT.